This TCR beta chain appears in the sequencing data of a study of T cell responses to AZD1222 COVID-19 vaccine. This table comes from immunoSEQ multiplex PCR, and its TCRdb copy is limited to in-frame clones, with some not included. The data hold 210,000 or so clones, with 85% to 95% observed a single time. Trimming took 7 bases from V and 0 from J; bases not matched to a gene: 12. The CDR3 contains 18 residues. Germline V gives CDR1 SEHNR, CDR2 FQNEAQ (reference sequence). This sample comprised peripheral blood, obtained on day 0 of MenACWY control vaccination. This TCR was recovered from an adult in good health. The chain joins TRBV7-9 to TRBJ1-3, with 10 bases lining up with TRBD1. This chain's CDR3 is CASTLRPGQGTSGNTIYF. DNA of the CDR3: TGTGCCAGCACCCTAAGACCGGGACAGGGGACCTCTGGAAACACCATATATTTT. Full variable domain (missing parts from reference TRBV7-9 and TRBJ1-3): DTGVSQNPRHKITKRGQNVTFRCDPISEHNRLYWYRQTLGQGPEFLTYFQNEAQLEKSRLLSDRFSAERPKGSFSTLEIQRTEQGDSAMYLCASTLRPGQGTSGNTIYFGEGSWLTVV.